What follows is one T cell receptor beta chain and its context. Its antigen is unknown. This sample was included in a study of T-cell reconstitution after alpha-beta-depleted transplantation in children. Findings of the study overall: T-cell counts and diversity at one year following transplant were attributed mainly to newly produced T cells. Some patients' high day-60 TCRbeta diversity was attributed to recipient cells surviving conditioning. Where alpha-beta T cells came from about two months after transplant was reportedly several hundred expanded graft clones.

The CDR3 is 16 amino acids. V gave up 5 bases and J gave up 0 bases; unmatched junction bases: 7. Library preparation (for TCRbeta) was performed with unique molecular identifiers. TCRdb itself ran the PCR reads through MiXCR, one entry per CDR3 protein. The data contain approximately 980,000 distinct CDR3 sequences, less than 30% of them seen just once; the ten biggest clones take up over 25%. The sequencing here drew on PBMCs, mostly from graft donor cells, taken 360 days after TCRalphabeta/CD19-depleted stem cell transplant. V usage is TRBV12-3 or TRBV12-4 and J usage is TRBJ1-3; 7 bases map to TRBD1. The sequence derives from a boy under two years old who had a stem cell transplant for SCID, so the T cells may come from the graft donor. The chain's CDR3 is CASSRTGSSSGNTIYF. In DNA form, the CDR3 reads TGTGCCAGCAGTAGGACAGGCTCGAGCTCTGGAAACACCATATATTTT.